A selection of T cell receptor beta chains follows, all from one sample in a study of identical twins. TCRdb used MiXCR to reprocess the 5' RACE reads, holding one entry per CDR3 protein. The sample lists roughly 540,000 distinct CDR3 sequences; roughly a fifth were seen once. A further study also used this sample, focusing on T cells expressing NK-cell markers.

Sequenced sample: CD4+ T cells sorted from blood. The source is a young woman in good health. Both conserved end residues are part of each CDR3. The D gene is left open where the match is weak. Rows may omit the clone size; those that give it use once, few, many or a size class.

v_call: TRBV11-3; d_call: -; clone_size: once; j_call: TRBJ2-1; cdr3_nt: TGTGCCAGCAGCTTAGGGGGGCTGGGTGAGCAGTTCTTC; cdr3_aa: CASSLGGLGEQFF
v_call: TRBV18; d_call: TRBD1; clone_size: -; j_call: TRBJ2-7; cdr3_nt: TGTGCCAGCTCACCAGCCCGGACAGGACCCTACGAGCAGTACTTC; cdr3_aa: CASSPARTGPYEQYF
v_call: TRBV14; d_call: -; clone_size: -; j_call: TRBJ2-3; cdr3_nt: TGTGCCAGCAGCCAAGTAAGGGGTAGAGATACGCAGTATTTT; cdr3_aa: CASSQVRGRDTQYF
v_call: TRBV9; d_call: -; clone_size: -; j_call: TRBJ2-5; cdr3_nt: TGTGCCAGCAGCCTTAGCGGATCCCAAGAGACCCAGTACTTC; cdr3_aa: CASSLSGSQETQYF
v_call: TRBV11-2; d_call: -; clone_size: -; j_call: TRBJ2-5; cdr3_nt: TGTGCCAGCAGCCAAGGGTCTTGGGAGACCCAGTACTTC; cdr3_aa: CASSQGSWETQYF
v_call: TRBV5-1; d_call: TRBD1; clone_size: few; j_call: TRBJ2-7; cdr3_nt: TGCGCCAGCAGCTTGGGAGACAGGGAAGAGGGGCAGTACTTC; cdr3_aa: CASSLGDREEGQYF
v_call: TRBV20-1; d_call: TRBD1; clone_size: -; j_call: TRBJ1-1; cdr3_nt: TGCAGTGCGGTGGGACAGATGAACACTGAAGCTTTCTTT; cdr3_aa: CSAVGQMNTEAFF
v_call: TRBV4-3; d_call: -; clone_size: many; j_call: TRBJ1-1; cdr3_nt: TGCGCCAGCAGCCATTCCACAGGGTTTGAGACTGAAGCTTTCTTT; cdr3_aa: CASSHSTGFETEAFF
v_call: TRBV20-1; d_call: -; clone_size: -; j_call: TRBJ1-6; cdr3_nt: TGCAGTGCTAGAGACTCGAGAGTGGGTAATTCACCCCTCCACTTT; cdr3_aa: CSARDSRVGNSPLHF
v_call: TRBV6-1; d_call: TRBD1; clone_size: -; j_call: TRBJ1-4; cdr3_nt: TGTGCCAGCAGTGAGGACAGGGAGTGGGAAAAACTGTTTTTT; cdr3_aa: CASSEDREWEKLFF
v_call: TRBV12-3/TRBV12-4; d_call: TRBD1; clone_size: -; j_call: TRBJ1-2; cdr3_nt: TGTGCCAGCAGTCCCCAGGGGGGCGACTATGGCTACACCTTC; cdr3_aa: CASSPQGGDYGYTF
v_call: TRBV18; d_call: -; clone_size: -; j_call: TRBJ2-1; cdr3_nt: TGTGCCAGCTCACCGGCGGGGTTAAGCAATGAGCAGTTCTTC; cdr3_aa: CASSPAGLSNEQFF
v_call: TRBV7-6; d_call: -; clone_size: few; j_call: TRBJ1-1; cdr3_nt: TGTGCCAGCACCTCTTACGGAGTGAACACTGAAGCTTTCTTT; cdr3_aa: CASTSYGVNTEAFF
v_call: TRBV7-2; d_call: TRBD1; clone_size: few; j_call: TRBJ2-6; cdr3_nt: TGTGCCAGCAGCTTAGCGCCCCGGACAGGGAGCTCTGGGGCCAACGTCCTGACTTTC; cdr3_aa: CASSLAPRTGSSGANVLTF
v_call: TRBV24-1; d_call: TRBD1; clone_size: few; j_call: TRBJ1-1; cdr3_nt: TGTGCCACCCACTTTACCTCGGGACAGGGCGCTGAAGCTTTCTTT; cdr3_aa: CATHFTSGQGAEAFF
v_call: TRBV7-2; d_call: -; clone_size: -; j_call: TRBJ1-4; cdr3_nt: TGTGCCAGCAGCTCCCGTGGGGGGATAGGCGAAAAACTGTTTTTT; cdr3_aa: CASSSRGGIGEKLFF
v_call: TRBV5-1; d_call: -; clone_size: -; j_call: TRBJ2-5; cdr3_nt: TGCGCCAGCAGTCCGGACAGTGGGTTCCAAGAGACCCAGTACTTC; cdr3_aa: CASSPDSGFQETQYF
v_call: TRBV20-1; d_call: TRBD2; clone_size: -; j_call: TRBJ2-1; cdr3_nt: TGCAGTGCTAGGGCTAGCGGATACTCCTACAATGAGCAGTTCTTC; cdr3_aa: CSARASGYSYNEQFF
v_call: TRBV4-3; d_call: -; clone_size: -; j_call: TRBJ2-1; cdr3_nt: TGCGCCAGCAGCCAAGATTCGGTAATAACTAACAATGAGCAGTTCTTC; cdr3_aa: CASSQDSVITNNEQFF
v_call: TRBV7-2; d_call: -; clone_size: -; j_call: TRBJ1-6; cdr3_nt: TGTGCCAGCAGCTCTTCTATAGAGGTTGAGGGTTCACCCCTCCACTTT; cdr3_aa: CASSSSIEVEGSPLHF
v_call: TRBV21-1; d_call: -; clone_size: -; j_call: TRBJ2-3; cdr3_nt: TGTGCCAGCAGCAACATTCCAGGGACGGATACGCAGTATTTT; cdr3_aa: CASSNIPGTDTQYF
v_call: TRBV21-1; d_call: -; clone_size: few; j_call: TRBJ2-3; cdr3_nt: TGTGCCAGCAGCAAAGTTGGAGATACGCAGTATTTT; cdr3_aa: CASSKVGDTQYF
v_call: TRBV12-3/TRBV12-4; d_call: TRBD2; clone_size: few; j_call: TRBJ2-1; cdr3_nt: TGTGCCAGCAGGCCAAGCATAGCGGGTGTTTCGAGCTCCTACAATGAGCAGTTCTTC; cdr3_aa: CASRPSIAGVSSSYNEQFF
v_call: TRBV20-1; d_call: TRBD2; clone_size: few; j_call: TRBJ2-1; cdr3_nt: TGCAGTGCTGCCGGGACTACCCTCAATGAGCAGTTCTTC; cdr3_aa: CSAAGTTLNEQFF
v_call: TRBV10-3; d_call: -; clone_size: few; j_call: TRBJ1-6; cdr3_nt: TGTGCCATCAGTGATGGTCGTTATAATTCACCCCTCCACTTT; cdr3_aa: CAISDGRYNSPLHF
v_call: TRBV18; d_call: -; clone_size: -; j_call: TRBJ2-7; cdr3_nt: TGTGCCAGCTCACCCCCCGGGAGAGGTAGGGGCTACGAGCAGTACTTC; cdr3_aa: CASSPPGRGRGYEQYF
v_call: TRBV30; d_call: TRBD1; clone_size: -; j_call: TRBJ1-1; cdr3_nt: TGTGCCTGGAGTCAACAGGGGATCAAAGCTTTCTTT; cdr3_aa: CAWSQQGIKAFF
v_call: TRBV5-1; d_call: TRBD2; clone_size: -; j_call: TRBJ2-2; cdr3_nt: TGCGCCAGCAGTGCCGGGACTAGCGGGAACACCGGGGAGCTGTTTTTT; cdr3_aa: CASSAGTSGNTGELFF
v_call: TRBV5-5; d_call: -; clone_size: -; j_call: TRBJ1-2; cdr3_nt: TGTGCCAGCAGCCAGGGCTGGGGGGGATATGGCTACACCTTC; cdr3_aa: CASSQGWGGYGYTF
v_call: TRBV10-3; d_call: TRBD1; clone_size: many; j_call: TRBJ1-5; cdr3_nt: TGTGCCATCAGTGGACAGGGAAGTACGGGCAATCAGCCCCAGCATTTT; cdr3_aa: CAISGQGSTGNQPQHF
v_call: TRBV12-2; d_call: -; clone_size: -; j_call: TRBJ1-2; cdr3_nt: TGTGCAAGTCGCGGAAGGGACAGAAGTAGGATGTGCTACACCTTC; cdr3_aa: CASRGRDRSRMCYTF
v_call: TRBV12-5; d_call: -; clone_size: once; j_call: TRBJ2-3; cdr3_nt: TGTGCTAGTGGCCCTGACCGCACAGATACGCAGTATTTT; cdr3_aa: CASGPDRTDTQYF
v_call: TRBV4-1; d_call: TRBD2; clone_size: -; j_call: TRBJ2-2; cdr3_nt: TGCGCCAGCAGCCAACCAGCGGGAGACACCGGGGAGCTGTTTTTT; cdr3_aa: CASSQPAGDTGELFF
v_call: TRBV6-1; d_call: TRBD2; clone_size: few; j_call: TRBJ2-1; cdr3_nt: TGTGCCAGCCGCCCGGGACTAGCGGCGTGGAATGAGCAGTTCTTC; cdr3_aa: CASRPGLAAWNEQFF
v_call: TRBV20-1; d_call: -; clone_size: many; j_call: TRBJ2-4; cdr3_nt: TGCAGTGCCCCTGGGGTAGCCAAAAACATTCAGTACTTC; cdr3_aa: CSAPGVAKNIQYF
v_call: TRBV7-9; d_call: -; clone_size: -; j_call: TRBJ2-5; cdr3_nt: TGTGCCAGCAGCTTAGGTGGAGGGGTCTCGGAGACCCAGTACTTC; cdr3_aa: CASSLGGGVSETQYF
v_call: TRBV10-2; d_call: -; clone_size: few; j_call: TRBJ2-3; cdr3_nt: TGCGCCAGCAGTGATCCGGGTGAGCCAGATACGCAGTATTTT; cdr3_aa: CASSDPGEPDTQYF
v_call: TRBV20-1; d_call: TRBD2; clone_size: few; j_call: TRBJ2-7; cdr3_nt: TGCAGTGCTGTCGGGAGGTACGAGCAGTACTTC; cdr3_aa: CSAVGRYEQYF
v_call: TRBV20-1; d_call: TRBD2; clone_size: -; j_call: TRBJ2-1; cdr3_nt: TGCAGTGCTAGATGGACTAGCGGGTACAATGAGCAGTTCTTC; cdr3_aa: CSARWTSGYNEQFF
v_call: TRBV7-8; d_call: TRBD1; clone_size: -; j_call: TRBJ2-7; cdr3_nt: TGTGCCAGCAGCTTAGAGGGACAGCGATCCTACGAGCAGTACTTC; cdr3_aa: CASSLEGQRSYEQYF
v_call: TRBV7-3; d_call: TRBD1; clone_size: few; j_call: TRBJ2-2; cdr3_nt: TGTGCCAGCACCTCAAAGGGGGGACAGGGGGACACCGGGGAGCTGTTTTTT; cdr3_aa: CASTSKGGQGDTGELFF
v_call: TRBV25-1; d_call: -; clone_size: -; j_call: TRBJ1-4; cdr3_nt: TGTGCCAGCAGTGCAAACAGAGACCTCGATGAAAAACTGTTTTTT; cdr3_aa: CASSANRDLDEKLFF
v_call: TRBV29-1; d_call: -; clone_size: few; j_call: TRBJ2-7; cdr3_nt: TGCAGCGTTGAAGATCGGACCCCCCCAGGGGATGGGTACGAGCAGTACTTC; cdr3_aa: CSVEDRTPPGDGYEQYF
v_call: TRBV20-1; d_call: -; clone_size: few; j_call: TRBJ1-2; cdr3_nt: TGCAGTGCTAGATTAGGGGGGGGCGAAGACTATGGCTACACCTTC; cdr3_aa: CSARLGGGEDYGYTF
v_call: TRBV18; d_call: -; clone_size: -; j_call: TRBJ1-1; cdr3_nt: TGTGCCAGCTTGGAGGGCCGGTGGGGCACTGAAGCTTTCTTT; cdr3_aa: CASLEGRWGTEAFF
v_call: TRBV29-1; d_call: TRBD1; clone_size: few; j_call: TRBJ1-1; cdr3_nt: TGCAGCGTTTCTTCGGACAGGGGGCGTATTGCTTTCTTT; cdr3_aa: CSVSSDRGRIAFF
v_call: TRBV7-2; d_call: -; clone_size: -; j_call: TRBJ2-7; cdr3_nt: TGTGCCAGCAGCTTATTCGGATCTCTGATGTACGAGCAGTACTTC; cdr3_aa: CASSLFGSLMYEQYF
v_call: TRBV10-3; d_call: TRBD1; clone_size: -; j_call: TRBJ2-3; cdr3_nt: TGTGCCATCAGTGAGTCGGGACAGTTTGGTTCAGATACGCAGTATTTT; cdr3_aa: CAISESGQFGSDTQYF